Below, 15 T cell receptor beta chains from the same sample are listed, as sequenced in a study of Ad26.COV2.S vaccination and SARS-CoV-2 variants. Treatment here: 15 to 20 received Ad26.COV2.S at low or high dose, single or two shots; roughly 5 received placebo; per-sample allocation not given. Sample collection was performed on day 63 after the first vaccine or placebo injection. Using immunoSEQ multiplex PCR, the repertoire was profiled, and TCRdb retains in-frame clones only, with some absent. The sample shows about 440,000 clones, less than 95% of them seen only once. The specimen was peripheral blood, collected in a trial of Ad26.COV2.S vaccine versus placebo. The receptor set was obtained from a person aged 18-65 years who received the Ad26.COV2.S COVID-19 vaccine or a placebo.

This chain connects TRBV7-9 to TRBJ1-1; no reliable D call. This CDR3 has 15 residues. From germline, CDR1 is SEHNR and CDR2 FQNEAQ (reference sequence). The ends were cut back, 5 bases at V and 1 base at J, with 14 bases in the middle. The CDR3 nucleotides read TGTGCCAGCAGCCCAGCCCAGATGGCGAACACTGAAGCTTTCTTT. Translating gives CASSPAQMANTEAFF.

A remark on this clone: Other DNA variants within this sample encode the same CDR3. CDR3 nucleotide sequence: TGTGCCATCAGTTCGCAGGGGCTGAACACTGAAGCTTTCTTT. It encodes CAISSQGLNTEAFF. The V call is TRBV10-3, the J call TRBJ1-1; a weak D match, TRBD1 (6 bases). This CDR3 contains 14 residues. Germline-derived CDR1 and CDR2 are ENHRY and SYGVKD. With 5 bases removed from V and 0 bases from J, the gap between germline ends came to 10 bases.

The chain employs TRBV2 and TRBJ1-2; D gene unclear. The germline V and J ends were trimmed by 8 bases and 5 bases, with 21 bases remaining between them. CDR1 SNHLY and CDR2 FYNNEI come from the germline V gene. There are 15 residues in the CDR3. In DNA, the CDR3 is TGTGCCAGCGTGTTAATCGGGATTTCGTCTTATGGCTACACCTTC. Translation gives CASVLIGISSYGYTF.

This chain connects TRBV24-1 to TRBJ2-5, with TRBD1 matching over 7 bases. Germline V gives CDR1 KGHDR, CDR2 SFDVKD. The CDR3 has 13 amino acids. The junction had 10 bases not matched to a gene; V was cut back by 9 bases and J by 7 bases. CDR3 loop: CATADRVVGTQYF. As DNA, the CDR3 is TGTGCCACCGCCGACAGGGTGGTCGGGACCCAGTACTTC.

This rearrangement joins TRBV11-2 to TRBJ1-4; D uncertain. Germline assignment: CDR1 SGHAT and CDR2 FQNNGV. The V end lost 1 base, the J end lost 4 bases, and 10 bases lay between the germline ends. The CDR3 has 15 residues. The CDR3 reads CASSLGPVDNEKLFF. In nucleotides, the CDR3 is TGTGCCAGCAGCTTAGGACCTGTAGATAATGAAAAACTGTTTTTT.

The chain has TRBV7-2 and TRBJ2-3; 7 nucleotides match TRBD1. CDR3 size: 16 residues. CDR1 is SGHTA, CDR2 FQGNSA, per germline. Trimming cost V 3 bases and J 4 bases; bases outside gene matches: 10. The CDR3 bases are TGTGCCAGCAGCTTCGCTGACAGGGTTGTGCCAGATACGCAGTATTTT. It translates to CASSFADRVVPDTQYF.

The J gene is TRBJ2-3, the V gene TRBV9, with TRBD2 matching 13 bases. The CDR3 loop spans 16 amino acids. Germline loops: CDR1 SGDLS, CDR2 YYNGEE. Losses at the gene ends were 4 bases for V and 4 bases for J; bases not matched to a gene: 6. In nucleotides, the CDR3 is TGTGCCAGCAGCTTCGACGGACTAGCGGGAGCAGATACGCAGTATTTT. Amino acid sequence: CASSFDGLAGADTQYF.

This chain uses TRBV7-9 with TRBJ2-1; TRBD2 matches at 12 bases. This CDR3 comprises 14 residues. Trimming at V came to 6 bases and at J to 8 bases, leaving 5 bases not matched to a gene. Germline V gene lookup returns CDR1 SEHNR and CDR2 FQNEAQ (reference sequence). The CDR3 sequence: CASRRLAGEHEQFF. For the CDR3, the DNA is TGTGCCAGCAGACGACTAGCGGGAGAGCATGAGCAGTTCTTC.

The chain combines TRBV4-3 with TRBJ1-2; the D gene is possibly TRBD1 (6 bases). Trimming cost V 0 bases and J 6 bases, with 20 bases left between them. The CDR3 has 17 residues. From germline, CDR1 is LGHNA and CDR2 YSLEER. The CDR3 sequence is CASSQDYRQGLLHGYTF. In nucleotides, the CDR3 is TGCGCCAGCAGCCAAGATTATAGGCAGGGGCTCCTTCATGGCTACACCTTC.

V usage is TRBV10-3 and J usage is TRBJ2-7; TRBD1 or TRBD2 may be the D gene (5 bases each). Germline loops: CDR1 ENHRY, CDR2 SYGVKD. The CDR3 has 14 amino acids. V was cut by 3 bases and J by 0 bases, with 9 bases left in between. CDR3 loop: CAISEKGPSYEQYF. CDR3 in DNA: TGTGCCATCAGTGAAAAGGGACCCTCCTACGAGCAGTACTTC.

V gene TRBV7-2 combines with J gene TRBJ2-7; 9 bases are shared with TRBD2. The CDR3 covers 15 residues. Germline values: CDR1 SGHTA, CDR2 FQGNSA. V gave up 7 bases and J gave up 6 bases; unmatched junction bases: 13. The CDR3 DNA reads TGTGCCAGCAACGCTGCTAGCGGGATGCTTGGCGAGCAGTACTTC. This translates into CASNAASGMLGEQYF.

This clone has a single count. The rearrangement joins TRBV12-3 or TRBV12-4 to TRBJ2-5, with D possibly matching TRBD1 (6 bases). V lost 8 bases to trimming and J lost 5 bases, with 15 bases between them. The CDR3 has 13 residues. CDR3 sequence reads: CASRLDRWETQYF. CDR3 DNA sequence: TGTGCCAGCCGACTTGACAGGTGGGAGACCCAGTACTTC.

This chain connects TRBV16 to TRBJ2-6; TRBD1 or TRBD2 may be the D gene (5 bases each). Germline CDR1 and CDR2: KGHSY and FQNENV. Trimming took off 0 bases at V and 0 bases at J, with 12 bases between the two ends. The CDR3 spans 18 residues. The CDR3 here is CASSQSIEGLSGANVLTF. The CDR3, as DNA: TGTGCCAGCAGCCAATCGATTGAGGGGCTCTCTGGGGCCAACGTCCTGACTTTC. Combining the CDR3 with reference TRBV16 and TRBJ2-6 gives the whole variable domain GEEVAQTPKHLVRGEGQKAKLYCAPIKGHSYVFWYQQVLKNEFKFLISFQNENVFDETGMPKERFSAKCLPNSPCSLEIQATKLEDSAVYFCASSQSIEGLSGANVLTFGAGSRLTVL.

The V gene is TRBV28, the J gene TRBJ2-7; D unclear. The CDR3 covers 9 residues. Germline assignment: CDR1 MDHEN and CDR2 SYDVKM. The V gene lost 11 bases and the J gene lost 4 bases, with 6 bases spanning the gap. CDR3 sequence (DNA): TGTGCCCCCTTATACGAGCAGTACTTC. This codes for CAPLYEQYF.

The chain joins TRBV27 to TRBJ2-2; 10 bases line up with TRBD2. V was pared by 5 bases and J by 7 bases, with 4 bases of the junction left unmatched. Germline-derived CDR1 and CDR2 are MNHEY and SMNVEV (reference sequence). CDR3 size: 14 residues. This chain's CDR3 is CASSLRTSGGELFF. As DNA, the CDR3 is TGTGCCAGCAGTCTAAGGACTAGCGGCGGGGAGCTGTTTTTT.